This T cell receptor (beta chain) was documented in a study of blood T cell repertoires in COVID-19. Study information: The United States, Italy and Spain supplied acute and convalescent COVID-19 samples. The analysed material was cDNA or gDNA that came from T cells, B-cell-depleted T cells, or PBMCs.

CDR1 and CDR2 from the germline V gene are LGHNA and YNFKEQ. The CDR3 covers 14 residues. V lost 1 base and J lost 6; bases outside the gene matches: 5. Authors' data handling: How many nucleated cells were present was estimated from reference gene primer amplification. TCRdb's copy holds only in-frame clones and misses some; the assay was immunoSEQ multiplex PCR. V and J calls plus clone size are reproduced from that table; the DNA served to infer D and trimming. Here the sample spans 120,000 or so clones, 65% to 90% being singletons. This TCR was recovered from a woman aged 80 or over with acute or convalescent COVID-19. The rearrangement uses TRBV4-2 and TRBJ2-7; 8 bases align to TRBD1. The sequencing sample was made of peripheral blood. The DNA of the CDR3 is TGTGCCAGCAGCCAAGGCCCTACAGGGGGCGAGCAGTACTTC. Its protein is CASSQGPTGGEQYF.